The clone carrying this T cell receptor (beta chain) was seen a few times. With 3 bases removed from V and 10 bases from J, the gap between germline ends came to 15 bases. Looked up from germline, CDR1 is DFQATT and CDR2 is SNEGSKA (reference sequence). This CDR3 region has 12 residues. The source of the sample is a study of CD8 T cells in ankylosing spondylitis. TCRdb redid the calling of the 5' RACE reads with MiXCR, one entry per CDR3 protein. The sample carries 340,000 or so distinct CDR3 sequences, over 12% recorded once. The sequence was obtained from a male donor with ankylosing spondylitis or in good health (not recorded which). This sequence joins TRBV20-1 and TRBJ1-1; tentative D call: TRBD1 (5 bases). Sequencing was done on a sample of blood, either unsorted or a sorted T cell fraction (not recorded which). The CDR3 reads CSARRQGDGAFF. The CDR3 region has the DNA TGCAGTGCTAGGAGGCAGGGCGACGGAGCTTTCTTT.